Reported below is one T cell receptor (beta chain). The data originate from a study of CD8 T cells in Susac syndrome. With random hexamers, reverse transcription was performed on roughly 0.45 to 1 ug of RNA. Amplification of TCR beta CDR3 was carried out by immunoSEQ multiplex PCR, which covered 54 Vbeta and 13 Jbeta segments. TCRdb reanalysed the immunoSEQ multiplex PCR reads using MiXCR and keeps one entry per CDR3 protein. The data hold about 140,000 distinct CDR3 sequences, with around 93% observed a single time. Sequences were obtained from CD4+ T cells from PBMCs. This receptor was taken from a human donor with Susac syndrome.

Written as DNA, the CDR3 is TGTGCCTCATCCCCAGGGGTCGGGGAGCTGTTTTTT. It specifies CASSPGVGELFF. The chain uses TRBV30 and TRBJ2-2, with D perhaps matching TRBD1 (6 bases). Looked up from germline, CDR1 is GTSNPN and CDR2 is SVGIG (reference sequence). The CDR3 is made up of 12 amino acids. Trimming left V 7 bases short and J 7 bases short, with 13 bases between.